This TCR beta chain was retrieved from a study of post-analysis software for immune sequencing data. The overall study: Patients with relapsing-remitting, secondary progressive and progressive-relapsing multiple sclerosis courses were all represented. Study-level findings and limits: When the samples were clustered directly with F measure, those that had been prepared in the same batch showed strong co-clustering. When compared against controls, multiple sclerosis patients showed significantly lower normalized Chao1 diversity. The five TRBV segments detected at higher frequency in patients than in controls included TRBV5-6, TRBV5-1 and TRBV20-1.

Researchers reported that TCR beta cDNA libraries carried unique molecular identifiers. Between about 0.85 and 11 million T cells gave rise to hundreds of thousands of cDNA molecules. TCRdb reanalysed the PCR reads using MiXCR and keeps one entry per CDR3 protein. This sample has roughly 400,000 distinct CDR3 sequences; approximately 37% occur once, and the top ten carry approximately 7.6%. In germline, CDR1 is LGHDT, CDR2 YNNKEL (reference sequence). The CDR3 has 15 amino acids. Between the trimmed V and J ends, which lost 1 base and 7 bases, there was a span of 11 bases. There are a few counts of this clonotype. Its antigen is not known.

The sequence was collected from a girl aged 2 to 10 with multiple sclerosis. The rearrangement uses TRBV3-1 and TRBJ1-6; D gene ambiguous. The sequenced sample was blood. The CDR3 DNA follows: TGTGCCAGCAGCCAAGTTCCGGGATTGAATTCACCCCTCCACTTT. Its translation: CASSQVPGLNSPLHF. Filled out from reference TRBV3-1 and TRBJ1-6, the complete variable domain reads DTAVSQTPKYLVTQMGNDKSIKCEQNLGHDTMYWYKQDSKKFLKIMFSYNNKELIINETVPNRFSPKSPDKAHLNLHINSLELGDSAVYFCASSQVPGLNSPLHFGNGTRLTVT.